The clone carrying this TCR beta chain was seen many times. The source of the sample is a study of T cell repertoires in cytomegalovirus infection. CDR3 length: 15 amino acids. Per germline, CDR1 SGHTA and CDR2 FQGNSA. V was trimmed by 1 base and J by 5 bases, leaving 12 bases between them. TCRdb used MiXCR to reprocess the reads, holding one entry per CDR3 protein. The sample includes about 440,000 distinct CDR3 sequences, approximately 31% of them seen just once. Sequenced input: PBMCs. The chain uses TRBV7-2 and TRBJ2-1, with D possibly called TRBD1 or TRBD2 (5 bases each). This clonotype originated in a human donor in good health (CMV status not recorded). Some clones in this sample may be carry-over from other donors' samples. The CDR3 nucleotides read TGTGCCAGCAGCTTAGTCGGGACCCAGCACAATGAGCAGTTCTTC. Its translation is CASSLVGTQHNEQFF.